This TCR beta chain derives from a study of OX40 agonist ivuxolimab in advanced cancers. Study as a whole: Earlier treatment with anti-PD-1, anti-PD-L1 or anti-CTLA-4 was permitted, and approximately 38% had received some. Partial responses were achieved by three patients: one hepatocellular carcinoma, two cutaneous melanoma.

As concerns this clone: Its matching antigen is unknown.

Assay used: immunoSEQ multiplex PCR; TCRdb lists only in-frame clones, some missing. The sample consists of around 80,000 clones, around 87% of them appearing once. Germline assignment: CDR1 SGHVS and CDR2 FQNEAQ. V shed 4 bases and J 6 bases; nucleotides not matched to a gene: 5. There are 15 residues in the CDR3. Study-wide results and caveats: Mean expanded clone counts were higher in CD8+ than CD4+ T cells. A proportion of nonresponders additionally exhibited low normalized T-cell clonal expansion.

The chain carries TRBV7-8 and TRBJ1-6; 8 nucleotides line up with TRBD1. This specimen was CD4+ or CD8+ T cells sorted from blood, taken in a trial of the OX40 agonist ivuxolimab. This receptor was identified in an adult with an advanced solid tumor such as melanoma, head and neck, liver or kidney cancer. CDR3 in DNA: TGTGCCAGCAGCTACCAGACAGGGGCTAATTCACCCCTCCACTTT. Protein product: CASSYQTGANSPLHF.